This T cell receptor (beta chain) was observed in a study of cytomegalovirus exposure and HLA in healthy donors. While unrecorded immune exposures were likely, the donors were nominally healthy when sampled. There are 15 residues in the CDR3. The V and J ends lost 1 base and 2 bases, in that order; junction bases with no gene match: 3. The V gene's germline CDR1 is SGHNT and CDR2 YENEEA. The PCR employed 60 Vbeta primers together with 13 Jbeta primers. Sequenced by immunoSEQ multiplex PCR; TCRdb stores in-frame clones only, minus some. The sample consists of under 200,000 clones, approximately 71% of them appearing once.

What was sequenced was PBMCs. The chain uses TRBV11-3 and TRBJ2-5; 8 nucleotides line up with TRBD2. This clonotype was sampled from a woman aged 18-29 years in good health and CMV-seropositive. CDR3 in amino acids: CASSLGVAGQETQYF. The CDR3 DNA reads TGTGCCAGCAGCTTAGGAGTAGCGGGGCAAGAGACCCAGTACTTC.